This T cell receptor (beta chain) came from a study of cytomegalovirus exposure and HLA in healthy donors. About the research overall: Genotyping of under 500 donors showed that about 79% belonged to the Caucasian-associated ancestry cluster. Findings and caveats of the study: The listing of 160 or so TCR beta chains classed them as cytomegalovirus-associated. The study dropped some indistinguishable V segments, TRBV6-2 and TRBV6-3 among them. It was reportedly the case that the classifier diagnosed cytomegalovirus status with high specificity and sensitivity.

Germline loops: CDR1 MNHEY, CDR2 SMNVEV (reference sequence). The CDR3 loop spans 14 amino acids. V gave up 1 base and J gave up 8 bases, with 14 bases separating them. In the case of this clone: Its antigen is not identified.

PCR was performed using 60 Vbeta and 13 Jbeta primers. The assay was immunoSEQ multiplex PCR, and TCRdb's table has in-frame clones only and misses some. The table records 200,000 or so clones, about 77% of them present only once. The sequencing sample was made of PBMCs. This clonotype originated in a woman under 40 in good health and CMV-seropositive. The rearrangement uses TRBV27 and TRBJ1-1; TRBD1 might be the D (6 bases). The CDR3 DNA follows: TGTGCCAGCAGTTTATGGGGTTCCGGGACAGAAGCTTTCTTT. Protein product: CASSLWGSGTEAFF.